The 17 T cell receptor beta chains presented below share a single source sample, sequenced in a study of blood T cell repertoires in COVID-19 (dated by TCRdb to about 2020). Libraries came from the immunoSEQ multiplex PCR assay. TCRdb mirrors the immuneACCESS table, restricted to in-frame sequences. Some clones are absent from its copies; in checked studies, under half trace to an unresolved V gene, and the reason for the others is unknown. This sample has about 250,000 clones in its table, and about 91% of those were observed once. Clones ranked in the top ten supply around 6.5% of the sample. Material: peripheral blood. Every receptor here comes from a woman younger than 45 with COVID-19, enrolled during active disease.

This clone has a single count. The chain is built from TRBV6-2 or TRBV6-3 and TRBJ1-2; unclear D gene. The germline V and J ends were trimmed by 6 bases and 8 bases, with 10 bases remaining between them. Germline CDR1 and CDR2: MNHEY and SVGEGT. This CDR3 is 11 amino acids long. CDR3 coding DNA: TGTGCCAGCAGCCGAGGTTCCGGCTACACCTTC. Its translation is CASSRGSGYTF.

The V gene is TRBV29-1, the J gene TRBJ1-2, with a weak D call TRBD1 (6 bases). This CDR3 region has 12 residues. Germline lookup yields CDR1 SQVTM and CDR2 ANQGSEA. V lost 7 bases and J 1 base, leaving 10 bases between the germline ends. The CDR3 reads CSALQGNYGYTF. The CDR3 DNA reads TGCAGCGCATTACAGGGTAACTATGGCTACACCTTC.

The genes are TRBV3-1 (or the pseudogene TRBV3-2) and TRBJ1-1, with 10 bases aligning to TRBD1. With V trimmed by 4 bases and J by 0 bases, 8 bases remained unmatched. CDR3 length: 17 amino acids. The germline gives CDR1 LGHDT, CDR2 YNNKEL (reference sequence). The CDR3, as DNA: TGTGCCAGCAGCCCACGACAGGGGGCTGGCTTGAACACTGAAGCTTTCTTT. This translates into CASSPRQGAGLNTEAFF.

This clone has at least ten counts. The chain is built from TRBV6-2 or TRBV6-3 and TRBJ2-1; TRBD2 aligns across 7 bases. The germline gives CDR1 MNHEY, CDR2 SVGEGT. This CDR3 comprises 14 residues. Trimming removed 5 bases from V and 7 bases from J; junction bases left unmatched: 8. CDR3 coding DNA: TGTGCCAGCAGTATCGGACTAGATCATAATGAGCAGTTCTTC. It is translated as CASSIGLDHNEQFF.

The rearrangement joins TRBV6-2 or TRBV6-3 to TRBJ2-7; 8 nucleotides agree with TRBD2. V lost 6 bases to trimming and J lost 0 bases; unmatched junction nucleotides: 10. The CDR3 contains 16 residues. Germline-derived CDR1 and CDR2 are MNHEY and SVGEGT. CDR3 region: CASSPPTSADSYEQYV. DNA for the CDR3: TGTGCCAGCAGCCCTCCGACTAGCGCCGACTCCTACGAGCAGTACGTC.

V and J are TRBV29-1 and TRBJ2-4, with 7 bases identical to TRBD2. Germline lookup yields CDR1 SQVTM and CDR2 ANQGSEA. Unmatched junction bases numbered 13, after V lost 3 bases and J lost 8 bases. The CDR3 runs 15 residues. The CDR3 here is CSVESGGSREYIQYF. The CDR3 nucleotides read TGCAGCGTTGAGTCCGGGGGATCGCGGGAGTACATTCAGTACTTC.

This chain links TRBV7-9 with TRBJ2-1, with 10 nucleotides matching TRBD2. This CDR3 is 16 amino acids long. With 5 bases clipped from V and 4 bases from J, the junction kept 8 bases outside the gene matches. Germline loops: CDR1 SEHNR, CDR2 FQNEAQ (reference sequence). The CDR3 protein is CASSGSPGLAYNEQFF. In DNA, the CDR3 is TGTGCCAGCAGCGGAAGCCCGGGACTAGCGTACAATGAGCAGTTCTTC.

The chain couples TRBV5-1 to TRBJ2-3; 15 nucleotides align to TRBD2. Germline lookup yields CDR1 SGHRS and CDR2 YFSETQ. The CDR3 loop spans 18 amino acids. J lost 4 bases, V lost 0 bases, and 6 bases had no gene match. The CDR3 loop reads CASSLGTSGGAGPDTQYF. CDR3 nucleotides: TGCGCCAGCAGCTTGGGGACTAGCGGGGGGGCCGGTCCAGATACGCAGTATTTT.

V is TRBV7-8 and J is TRBJ2-4, with TRBD2 identical over 11 bases. Germline assignment: CDR1 SGHVS and CDR2 FQNEAQ. The CDR3 runs 16 residues. V trimming: 3 bases; J trimming: 0 bases; junction bases outside the gene matches: 1. The CDR3 loop is CASSFGLAGAKNIQYF. The CDR3 DNA reads as TGTGCCAGCAGCTTCGGACTAGCGGGAGCCAAAAACATTCAGTACTTC.

The chain joins TRBV7-9 to TRBJ1-4; 10 bases match TRBD1. V gave up 5 bases and J gave up 8 bases; unmatched junction bases: 5. The CDR3 covers 14 residues. Germline V gene data show CDR1 as SEHNR and CDR2 as FQNEAQ (reference sequence). CDR3 in DNA: TGTGCCAGCAGCCAAGGACAGGGGGGCGAAAAACTGTTTTTT. Amino acid sequence: CASSQGQGGEKLFF.

This clone was observed once. This sequence joins TRBV4-3 and TRBJ2-1; tentatively, D is TRBD2 (6 bases). There are 19 residues in the CDR3. CDR1 is LGHNA, CDR2 YSLEER, per germline. V was clipped by 0 bases and J by 1 base, with 19 bases between them. Here the CDR3 DNA reads TGCGCCAGCAGCCAAGAATTGCCCCCCGGGGACTCTTCCTACAATGAGCAGTTCTTC. Residues: CASSQELPPGDSSYNEQFF.

This clone was seen just once. The V call is TRBV6-2 or TRBV6-3, the J call TRBJ2-7, with a possible D match to TRBD1 (5 bases). V was shortened by 5 bases and J by 2 bases, with 16 bases between the two germline ends. The germline CDR1 and CDR2 sequences are MNHEY and SVGEGT. The CDR3 runs 15 residues. In nucleotides, the CDR3 is TGTGCCAGCAGTAAGACAGCAACACCGGCCTACGAGCAGTACTTC. Translated, it gives CASSKTATPAYEQYF.

This clone turned up a few times. J is TRBJ2-6 and V is TRBV4-3; 8 bases agree with TRBD2. Looked up from germline, CDR1 is LGHNA and CDR2 is YSLEER. V lost 0 bases to trimming and J lost 4 bases; unmatched junction nucleotides: 2. The CDR3 is 16 residues long. CDR3 loop: CASSQEAGGGANVLTF. The CDR3 bases are TGCGCCAGCAGCCAAGAGGCGGGAGGAGGGGCCAACGTCCTGACTTTC.

The J gene is TRBJ2-1, the V gene TRBV30, with 9 bases fitting TRBD2. The germline CDR1 and CDR2 sequences are GTSNPN and SVGIG (reference sequence). V dropped 0 bases and J dropped 6; count of bases not matched to a gene: 6. The CDR3 has 15 residues. CDR3: CAWSVIAGEGNEQFF. In nucleotides, the CDR3 is TGTGCCTGGAGTGTAATAGCGGGAGAGGGCAATGAGCAGTTCTTC.

This clone was detected only once. This chain links TRBV29-1 with TRBJ2-1; 11 nucleotides match TRBD2. Germline CDR1 and CDR2: SQVTM and ANQGSEA. Trimming cost V 5 bases and J 8 bases; bases outside gene matches: 8. This CDR3 is 14 amino acids long. The CDR3: CSVTLAGEDDEQFF. CDR3 nucleotides: TGCAGCGTTACACTAGCGGGAGAGGACGATGAGCAGTTCTTC.

This chain links TRBV6-2 or TRBV6-3 with TRBJ2-1; D call uncertain. Germline values: CDR1 MNHEY, CDR2 SVGEGT. The CDR3 is made up of 11 amino acids. The V gene lost 2 bases and the J gene lost 11 bases, with 7 bases spanning the gap. As DNA, the CDR3 is TGTGCCAGCAGTTACACAGCCCAGCAGTTCTTC. Protein product: CASSYTAQQFF.

The gene calls are TRBV12-3 or TRBV12-4 and TRBJ1-2; D gene unclear. This CDR3 region has 11 residues. V lost 4 bases and J 7 bases, leaving 7 bases between the germline ends. CDR3 coding DNA: TGTGCCAGCAGTTCCTCCGGTGGCTACACCTTC. Its translation: CASSSSGGYTF.